These T cell receptor beta chains were read from a single sample in a study of shared clonotypes between healthy human individuals. Profiled with immunoSEQ multiplex PCR; TCRdb holds only in-frame clones, not every one. The sample has over a million clones, 95% to 99% seen once. Sequenced input: naive CD4+ T cells sorted from blood. The origin of the receptors is a man aged 30-40 years in good health. Each CDR3 is given without its conserved first and last residue. Fields, in order: clone size, V gene, CDR3 protein. Only part of the rows carry a size: once, few, many, or a class if the clone is expanded.

.	TRBV5-1	ASSLGSAEDQPQH
.	TRBV5-1	ASSQGLAVAGELF
.	TRBV28	ASSRLAETQY
once	TRBV29-1	SASGSLANNEQF
.	TRBV5-4	ASSLAPRSSYEQY
.	TRBV6-6	ASSLTENTEAF
.	TRBV10-3	AVRGETGELF
.	TRBV5-1	ASSDHRSSYNEQF
.	TRBV7-2	ASRSDRVVEAF
.	TRBV13	ASTRTRETQY
.	TRBV6-1	ASSPRGQVSYEQY
.	TRBV10-3	AISVVAKVGDTQY
once	TRBV5-1	ASSLGLGPDTQY
.	TRBV13	ASSLAGGSGYT
.	TRBV6-5	ASTPPGEDTQY
.	TRBV5-6	ASSYERGRGPYEQY
.	TRBV2	ASSEYWASLETQY
.	TRBV29-1	SVERKMNTEAF
.	TRBV7-2	ASSRKKSGTFFSDTQY
once	TRBV27	ASRENSAFSYEQY
.	TRBV6-6	ASSYSRGNYGYT
.	TRBV18	ASSPVRGLGTEAF